A selection of T cell receptor beta chains follows, all from one sample in a study of T cell responses to AZD1222 COVID-19 vaccine. Measured with immunoSEQ multiplex PCR; TCRdb has only the in-frame clones, and not every one. Of over 130,000 clones in the sample, roughly 90% are singletons; the top ten hold 1.6%. Source: peripheral blood, taken 28 days after the second AZD1222 dose. These receptor sequences come from an adult who received the AZD1222 COVID-19 vaccine. Each CDR3 is given without its conserved first and last residue.

V: TRBV28
CDR3: ASSLAYGYT

V: TRBV3-1/TRBV3-2
CDR3: ASSQDLREGAEAF

V: TRBV11-3
CDR3: ASSQGLIDTQY

V: TRBV30
CDR3: AWRRGSTNYGYT

V: TRBV28
CDR3: ATTWPGTRSQH

V: TRBV5-1
CDR3: ASSPVTGGFGGYT

V: TRBV5-5
CDR3: ASSLEPGHRTGNTIY

V: TRBV18
CDR3: ASSRGSGVVDTQY

V: TRBV5-5
CDR3: ASSLAGEGYNEQF

V: TRBV7-9
CDR3: ASSLAGQGRGQPQH

V: TRBV4-2
CDR3: ASSQTRTLTEAF

V: TRBV28
CDR3: ASSPQGETNEKLF

V: TRBV18
CDR3: ASSLGPGQPTEAF

V: TRBV10-3
CDR3: AITPTGVNTEAF

V: TRBV9
CDR3: ASSPGDGNTEAF

V: TRBV10-3
CDR3: AISESGRNEKLF

V: TRBV6-5
CDR3: ASSYTGRTQY

V: TRBV28
CDR3: ASSSTGHSREETQY

V: TRBV30
CDR3: AWSVNIHNQPQH

V: TRBV5-8
CDR3: ASSLMNNRGILH

V: TRBV7-8
CDR3: ASSPRLPITEAF

V: TRBV6-5
CDR3: ASSTGTGSYEQY

V: TRBV30
CDR3: AAGVNTEAF

V: TRBV18
CDR3: ASSPGSGQPQH